The 24 T cell receptor beta chains given below trace back to one sample, sequenced in a study of T-cell memory formation after mild COVID-19. TCRdb fed the 5' RACE reads into MiXCR, producing one record per CDR3 protein. The sample holds about 190,000 distinct CDR3 sequences, approximately 16% seen once. The sample comprised PBMCs or a T cell subset sorted from them (not recorded which). The receptors were sampled from an adult woman who had mild COVID-19 (a few samples of this study predate the infection). Cell type and time point are not known.

The chain joins TRBV9 to TRBJ2-2; D uncertain. Trimming left V 7 bases short and J 0 bases short, with 10 bases between. Germline values: CDR1 SGDLS, CDR2 YYNGEE. This CDR3 spans 14 amino acids. The CDR3 sequence is CASQFGTNTGELFF. DNA of the CDR3: TGTGCCAGCCAGTTTGGAACGAACACCGGGGAGCTGTTTTTT.

The J gene is TRBJ1-2, the V gene TRBV12-3 or TRBV12-4; D might be TRBD1 (6 bases). The V end was cut by 5 bases, the J end by 8 bases, with 21 bases between. The CDR3 runs to 15 residues. CDR3 coding DNA: TGTGCCAGCAGTCCCCAAGGAGGGGGACGGGGAGGCTACACCTTC. Amino acid sequence: CASSPQGGGRGGYTF.

This chain connects TRBV9 to TRBJ1-3; D unresolved. This CDR3 region has 12 residues. Looked up from germline, CDR1 is SGDLS and CDR2 is YYNGEE. Trimming took 6 bases from V and 3 from J, leaving 7 bases between them. The CDR3 DNA reads as TGTGCCAGCAACAGTGTTGGAAACACCATATATTTT. This gives the protein CASNSVGNTIYF.

This clonotype was counted a few times. This chain connects TRBV5-1 to TRBJ2-2, with D uncertain. The V end was cut by 2 bases, the J end by 4 bases, with 6 bases between. CDR1 is SGHRS and CDR2 is YFSETQ in the germline V gene. The CDR3 is 13 residues long. The CDR3 sequence: CASSLNPTGELFF. For the CDR3, the DNA is TGCGCCAGCAGCTTAAACCCCACCGGGGAGCTGTTTTTT.

The chain combines TRBV23-1 with TRBJ1-2; D unresolved. TRBV23-1 is assigned to the ORF class and has an uncertain function. This CDR3 region has 12 residues. Trimming shortened V by 4 bases and J by 1 base, and 4 bases separated the two germline ends. The CDR3 region is CASSPINYGYTF. CDR3 coding DNA: TGCGCCAGCAGTCCCATTAACTATGGCTACACCTTC.

This clonotype has more than one count but fewer than ten. The V call is TRBV27, the J call TRBJ2-5, with D maybe TRBD2 (6 bases). Trimming pared 5 bases from V and 2 bases from J, leaving 21 bases between. The CDR3 covers 17 residues. CDR1 MNHEY and CDR2 SMNVEV come from the germline V gene (reference sequence). The CDR3 DNA reads TGTGCCAGCAGTCCCTTGGGACTGGGACGGTTACAAGAGACCCAGTACTTC. Its translation: CASSPLGLGRLQETQYF.

This clonotype was picked up a small number of times. This chain connects TRBV12-3 or TRBV12-4 to TRBJ2-1, with unresolved D. V lost 8 bases and J 10 bases, leaving 12 bases between the germline ends. The CDR3 loop spans 11 amino acids. The CDR3 spells CASGPHIEQFF. For the CDR3, the DNA is TGTGCCAGCGGACCCCACATCGAGCAGTTCTTC.

This clonotype has just a few counts. The rearrangement links TRBV15 to TRBJ1-2; D may be TRBD1 (6 bases). This CDR3 spans 15 amino acids. Germline V CDR1 and CDR2: LNHNV, YYDKDF (reference sequence). The germline V and J ends were trimmed by 5 bases and 2 bases, with 15 bases remaining between them. CDR3 in amino acids: CATSPRRGGNYGYTF. CDR3 nucleotide sequence: TGTGCCACCAGCCCTCGTAGGGGGGGCAACTATGGCTACACCTTC.

The chain uses TRBV3-1 and TRBJ2-5; 16 bases match TRBD2. Trimming removed 1 base from V and 10 bases from J; junction bases left unmatched: 6. The CDR3 runs 16 residues. CDR1 and CDR2 from the germline V gene are LGHDT and YNNKEL (reference sequence). DNA of the CDR3: TGTGCCAGCAGCCAAGCAGGGACTAGCGGGGGGGGGAGCCAGTACTTC. The encoded protein is CASSQAGTSGGGSQYF.

The chain joins TRBV18 to TRBJ1-1; D is ambiguous. CDR3 length equals 13 residues. From germline, CDR1 is KGHSH and CDR2 LQKENI. The V end was cut by 0 bases, the J end by 9 bases, with 11 bases between. DNA of the CDR3: TGTGCCAGCTCACCACCGGTTGCGGTGAAAGCTTTCTTT. Its protein product is CASSPPVAVKAFF.

This clonotype occurred a few times. This chain connects TRBV7-9 to TRBJ2-3; the match to TRBD1 covers 7 bases. V dropped 5 bases and J dropped 2; count of bases not matched to a gene: 13. The CDR3 runs to 17 residues. Germline V lookup: CDR1 SEHNR, CDR2 FQNEAQ (reference sequence). The CDR3 loop is CASSVLPGQILTDTQYF. The CDR3, as DNA: TGTGCCAGCAGCGTTCTCCCGGGACAGATCCTCACAGATACGCAGTATTTT.

Concerning this clonotype itself: One end of the junction is discordant with germline, which a read error may explain. V gene TRBV15 combines with J gene TRBJ2-1; the D call may be TRBD1 or TRBD2 (7 bases each). The CDR3 extends over 11 amino acids. Per germline, CDR1 LNHNV and CDR2 YYDKDF (reference sequence). The CDR3 loop is CATSMGAGGVF. Written as DNA, the CDR3 is TGTGCCACCAGCATGGGGGCAGGGGGGGTCTTC.

The rearrangement uses TRBV5-1 and TRBJ1-5; 8 bases are shared with TRBD1. Germline loops: CDR1 SGHRS, CDR2 YFSETQ. With 4 bases clipped from V and 6 bases from J, the junction kept 9 bases outside the gene matches. The CDR3 extends over 15 amino acids. CDR3 DNA sequence: TGCGCCAGCAGCGCGCAGGGGGCGCTGGGTCAGCCCCAGCATTTT. This translates into CASSAQGALGQPQHF.

This clonotype was counted only a few times. The CDR3 DNA reads TGTGCCAGCAGCTTAGTTCTGGGTCTGTTCCAAAGCTCCTACAATGAGCAGTTCTTC. This encodes CASSLVLGLFQSSYNEQFF. V usage is TRBV7-8 and J usage is TRBJ2-1; D is ambiguous. V lost 1 base to trimming and J lost 0 bases, with 19 bases between them. There are 19 residues in the CDR3. CDR1 and CDR2 (germline): SGHVS, FQNEAQ.

This clonotype was seen only a few times. The chain joins TRBV18 to TRBJ1-6; 9 bases line up with TRBD1. V gave up 3 bases and J gave up 9 bases; unmatched junction bases: 3. The CDR3 extends over 14 amino acids. Germline-derived CDR1 and CDR2 are KGHSH and LQKENI. The DNA of the CDR3 is TGTGCCAGCTCACCGGGACAGGGACCTTCACCCCTCCACTTT. Its translation: CASSPGQGPSPLHF.

V is TRBV6-2 or TRBV6-3 and J is TRBJ1-2; 8 bases agree with TRBD1. The CDR3 sequence is 14 residues long. V shed 7 bases and J 4 bases; nucleotides not matched to a gene: 8. CDR1 and CDR2 from the germline V gene are MNHEY and SVGEGT. Written as DNA, the CDR3 is TGTGCCAGCAAGCCCGGACAGGGAACCTATGGCTACACCTTC. It yields the protein CASKPGQGTYGYTF.

V gene TRBV3-1 combines with J gene TRBJ2-7; D is perhaps TRBD2 (5 bases). The CDR3 length is 14 residues. Per the germline V gene, CDR1 is LGHDT and CDR2 is YNNKEL (reference sequence). V was clipped by 4 bases and J by 3 bases, with 13 bases between them. The CDR3 DNA reads TGTGCCAGCAGCCCCCGGGGAAGGATCTACGAGCAGTACTTC. Translation gives CASSPRGRIYEQYF.

V and J are TRBV4-2 and TRBJ1-1, with 7 bases aligning to TRBD1. CDR3 length: 16 amino acids. V gave up 4 bases and J gave up 3 bases; unmatched junction bases: 11. In germline, CDR1 is LGHNA, CDR2 YNFKEQ. This chain's CDR3 is CASSRDPHGTDTEAFF. The CDR3 nucleotides read TGTGCCAGCAGCCGAGACCCGCATGGGACAGACACTGAAGCTTTCTTT.

The genes are TRBV12-3 or TRBV12-4 and TRBJ2-7, with 9 positions matching TRBD1. J was trimmed by 0 bases and V by 6 bases; bases with no gene match: 3. The CDR3 runs to 14 residues. The CDR3 here is CASRTGQGSYEQYF. CDR3 coding DNA: TGTGCCAGCAGAACGGGACAGGGCTCCTACGAGCAGTACTTC.

The V gene is TRBV5-1, the J gene TRBJ1-2, with TRBD1 matching 8 bases. This CDR3 has 15 amino acids. The ends lost 4 bases at V and 2 bases at J; junction bases unmatched: 7. Germline V CDR1 and CDR2: SGHRS, YFSETQ. The CDR3 is CASSTGQAGNYGYTF. In nucleotides, the CDR3 is TGCGCCAGCAGCACGGGACAGGCGGGGAACTATGGCTACACCTTC.

This clonotype was observed a handful of times. The J gene is TRBJ2-5, the V gene TRBV20-1; 11 bases match TRBD2. The junction had 5 bases not matched to a gene; V was cut back by 1 base and J by 4 bases. The CDR3 consists of 15 residues. The germline V gene has CDR1 DFQATT and CDR2 SNEGSKA (reference sequence). CDR3 residues: CSARGSGGVRETQYF. CDR3 nucleotide sequence: TGCAGTGCTAGAGGTAGCGGGGGGGTAAGAGAGACCCAGTACTTC.

The chain links TRBV7-3 to TRBJ1-2; D is possibly TRBD1 (5 bases). Trimming cost V 8 bases and J 6 bases, with 19 bases left between them. The CDR3 sequence is 14 residues long. The germline gives CDR1 SGHTA, CDR2 FQGTGA. The CDR3 is CASLPGPGLDGYTF. The CDR3 coding sequence is TGTGCCAGCCTACCAGGTCCGGGACTTGATGGCTACACCTTC.

Only a few counts were recorded for this clonotype. V is TRBV6-5 and J is TRBJ1-1; possibly TRBD1 for D (6 bases). Trimming removed 4 bases from V and 1 base from J, with 16 bases in between. This CDR3 comprises 16 residues. Germline values: CDR1 MNHEY, CDR2 SVGAGI. The CDR3 coding sequence is TGTGCCAGCAGTTCCGCGCGACAGGCCAGGAACACTGAAGCTTTCTTT. Amino acid sequence: CASSSARQARNTEAFF.

This clonotype has just a few counts. V and J are TRBV12-3 or TRBV12-4 and TRBJ1-5; D not certain. The CDR3 spans 11 residues. Trimming removed 3 bases from V and 8 bases from J, with 5 bases in between. CDR3 DNA: TGTGCCAGCAGTTTGGGAGAGCCCCAGCATTTT. This translates into CASSLGEPQHF.